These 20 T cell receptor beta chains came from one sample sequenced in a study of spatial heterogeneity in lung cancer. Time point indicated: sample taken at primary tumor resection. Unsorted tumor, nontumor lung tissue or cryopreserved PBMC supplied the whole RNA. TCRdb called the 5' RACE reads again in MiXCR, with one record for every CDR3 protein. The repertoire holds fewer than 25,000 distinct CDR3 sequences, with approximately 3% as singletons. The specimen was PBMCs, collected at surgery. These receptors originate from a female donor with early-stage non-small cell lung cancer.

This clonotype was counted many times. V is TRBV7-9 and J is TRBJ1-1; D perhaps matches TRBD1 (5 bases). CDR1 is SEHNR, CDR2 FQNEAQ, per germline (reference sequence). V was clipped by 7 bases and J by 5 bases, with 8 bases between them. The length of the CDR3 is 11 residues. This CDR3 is CASTGGTEAFF. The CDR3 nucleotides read TGTGCCAGCACCGGGGGGACTGAAGCTTTCTTT.

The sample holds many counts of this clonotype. The CDR3 DNA follows: TGTGCCAGCAGCCAAGCGTCAGGGCTGGCCACTGAAGCTTTCTTT. Amino acids: CASSQASGLATEAFF. The J gene is TRBJ1-1, the V gene TRBV14, with a weak D call TRBD1 (5 bases). The germline V gene encodes CDR1 SGHDN and CDR2 FVKESK. The CDR3 is 15 amino acids. V dropped 1 base and J dropped 4 bases, with 13 bases sitting between them.

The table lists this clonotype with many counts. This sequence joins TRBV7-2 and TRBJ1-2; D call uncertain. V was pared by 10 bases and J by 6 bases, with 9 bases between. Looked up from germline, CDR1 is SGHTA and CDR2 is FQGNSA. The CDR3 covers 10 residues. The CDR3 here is CATDSHGYTF. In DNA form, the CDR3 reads TGTGCCACCGACTCCCATGGCTACACCTTC.

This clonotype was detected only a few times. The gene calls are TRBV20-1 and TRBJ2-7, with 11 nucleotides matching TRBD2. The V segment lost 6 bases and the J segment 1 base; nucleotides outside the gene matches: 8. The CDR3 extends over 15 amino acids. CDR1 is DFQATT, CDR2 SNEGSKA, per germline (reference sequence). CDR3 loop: CSARSTSGSSYEQYF. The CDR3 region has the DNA TGCAGTGCCCGGTCCACTAGCGGGAGTTCCTACGAGCAGTACTTC.

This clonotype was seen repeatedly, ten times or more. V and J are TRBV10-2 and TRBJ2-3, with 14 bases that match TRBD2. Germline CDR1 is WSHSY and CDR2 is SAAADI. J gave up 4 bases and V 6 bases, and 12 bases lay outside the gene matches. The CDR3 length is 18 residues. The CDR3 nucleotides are TGCGCCAGCAGCGGAACGGGGACTAGCGGGAGTCTGCCAGATACGCAGTATTTT. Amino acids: CASSGTGTSGSLPDTQYF.

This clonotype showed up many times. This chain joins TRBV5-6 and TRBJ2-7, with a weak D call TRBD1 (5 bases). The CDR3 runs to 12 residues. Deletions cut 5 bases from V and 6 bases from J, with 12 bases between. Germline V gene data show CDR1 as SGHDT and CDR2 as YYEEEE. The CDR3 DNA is TGTGCCAGCAGGACACAGGACGGCGAGCAGTACTTC. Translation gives CASRTQDGEQYF.

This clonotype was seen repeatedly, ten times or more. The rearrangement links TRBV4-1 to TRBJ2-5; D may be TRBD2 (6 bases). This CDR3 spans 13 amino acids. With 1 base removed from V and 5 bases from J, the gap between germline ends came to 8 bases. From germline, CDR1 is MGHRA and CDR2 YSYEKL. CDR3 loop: CASSQVGGETQYF. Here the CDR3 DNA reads TGCGCCAGCAGCCAAGTCGGAGGGGAGACCCAGTACTTC.

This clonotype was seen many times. The CDR3 sequence is CAAADLSTDTQYF. As DNA, the CDR3 is TGTGCCGCCGCGGACCTTAGCACAGATACGCAGTATTTT. This rearrangement joins TRBV28 to TRBJ2-3; no clear D. CDR3 length equals 13 residues. V lost 11 bases to trimming and J lost 0 bases, with 12 bases between them. The germline gives CDR1 MDHEN, CDR2 SYDVKM.

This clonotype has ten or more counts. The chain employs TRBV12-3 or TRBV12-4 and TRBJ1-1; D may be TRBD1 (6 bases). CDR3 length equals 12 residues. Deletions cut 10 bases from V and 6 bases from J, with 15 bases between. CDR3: CATRPGAAEAFF. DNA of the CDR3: TGTGCCACACGCCCGGGGGCTGCTGAAGCTTTCTTT.

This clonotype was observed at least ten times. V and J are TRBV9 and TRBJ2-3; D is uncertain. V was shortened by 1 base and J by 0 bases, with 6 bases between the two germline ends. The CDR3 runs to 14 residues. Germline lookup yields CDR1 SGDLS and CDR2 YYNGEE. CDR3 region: CASSVLSSTDTQYF. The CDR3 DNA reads TGTGCCAGCAGCGTACTATCTAGCACAGATACGCAGTATTTT.

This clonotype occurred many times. CDR3 DNA: TGTGCCAGCTTCCTGAACACTGAAGCTTTCTTT. Its translation: CASFLNTEAFF. The J gene is TRBJ1-1, the V gene TRBV27; D gene ambiguous. Trimming removed 8 bases at V and 0 bases at J, with 4 bases between. There are 11 residues in the CDR3. Germline CDR1 reads MNHEY; CDR2 reads SMNVEV (reference sequence).

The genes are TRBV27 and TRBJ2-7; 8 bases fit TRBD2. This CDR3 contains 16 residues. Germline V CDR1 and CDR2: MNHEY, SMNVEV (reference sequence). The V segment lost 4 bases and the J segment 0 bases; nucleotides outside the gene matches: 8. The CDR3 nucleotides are TGTGCCAGCAGTTCCACCACTAGCGGACCCTCCTACGAGCAGTACTTC. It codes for CASSSTTSGPSYEQYF.

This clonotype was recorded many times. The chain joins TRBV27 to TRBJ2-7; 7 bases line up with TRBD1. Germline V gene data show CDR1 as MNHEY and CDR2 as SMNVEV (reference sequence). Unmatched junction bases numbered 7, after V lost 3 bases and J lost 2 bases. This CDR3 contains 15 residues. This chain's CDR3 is CASSFYGQAAYEQYF. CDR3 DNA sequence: TGTGCCAGCAGTTTCTACGGACAGGCGGCCTACGAGCAGTACTTC.

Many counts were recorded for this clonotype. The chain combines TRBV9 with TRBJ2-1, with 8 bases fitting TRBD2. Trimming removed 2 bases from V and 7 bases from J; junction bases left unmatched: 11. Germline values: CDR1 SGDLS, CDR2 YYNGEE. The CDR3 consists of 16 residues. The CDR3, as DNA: TGTGCCAGCAGCGTTGGGCCGGCACTAGCGGCAAATGAGCAGTTCTTC. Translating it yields CASSVGPALAANEQFF.

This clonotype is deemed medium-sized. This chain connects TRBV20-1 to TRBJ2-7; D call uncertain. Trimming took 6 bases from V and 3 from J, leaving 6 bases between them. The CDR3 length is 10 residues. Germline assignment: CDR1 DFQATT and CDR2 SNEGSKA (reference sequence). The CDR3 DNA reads TGCAGTGCAAGTAACTACGAGCAGTACTTC. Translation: CSASNYEQYF.

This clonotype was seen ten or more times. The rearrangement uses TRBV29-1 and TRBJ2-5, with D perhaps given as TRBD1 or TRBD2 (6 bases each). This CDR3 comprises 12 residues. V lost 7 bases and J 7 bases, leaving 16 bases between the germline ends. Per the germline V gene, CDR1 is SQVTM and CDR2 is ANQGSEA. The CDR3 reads CSGGAPRRTQYF. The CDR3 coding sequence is TGCAGCGGGGGGGCCCCAAGACGGACCCAGTACTTC.

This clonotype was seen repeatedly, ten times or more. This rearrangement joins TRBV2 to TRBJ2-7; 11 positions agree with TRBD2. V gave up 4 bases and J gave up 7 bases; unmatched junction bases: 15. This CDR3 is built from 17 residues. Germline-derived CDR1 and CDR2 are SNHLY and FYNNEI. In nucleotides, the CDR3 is TGTGCCAGCAGTGGGATAGCGGGAGGGCCCTCGTCGTGGGAGCAGTACTTC. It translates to CASSGIAGGPSSWEQYF.

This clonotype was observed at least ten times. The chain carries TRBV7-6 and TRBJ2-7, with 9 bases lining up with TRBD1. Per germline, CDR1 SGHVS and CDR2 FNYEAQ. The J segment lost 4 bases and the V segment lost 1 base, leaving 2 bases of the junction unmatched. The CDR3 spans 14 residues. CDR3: CASSLGGQGYEQYF. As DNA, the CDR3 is TGTGCCAGCAGCTTAGGGGGACAGGGATACGAGCAGTACTTC.

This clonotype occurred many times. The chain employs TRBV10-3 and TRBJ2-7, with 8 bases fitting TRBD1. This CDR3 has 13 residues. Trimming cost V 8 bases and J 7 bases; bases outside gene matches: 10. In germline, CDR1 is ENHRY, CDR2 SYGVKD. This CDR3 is CAIAQDREWEQYF. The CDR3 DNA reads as TGTGCCATCGCCCAGGACAGGGAGTGGGAGCAGTACTTC.

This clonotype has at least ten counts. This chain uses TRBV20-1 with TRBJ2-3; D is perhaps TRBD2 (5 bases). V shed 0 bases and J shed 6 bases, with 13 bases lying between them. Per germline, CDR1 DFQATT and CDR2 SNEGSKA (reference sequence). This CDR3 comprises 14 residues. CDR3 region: CSARDLEVRDTQYF. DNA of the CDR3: TGCAGTGCTAGAGACTTGGAGGTGCGGGATACGCAGTATTTT.